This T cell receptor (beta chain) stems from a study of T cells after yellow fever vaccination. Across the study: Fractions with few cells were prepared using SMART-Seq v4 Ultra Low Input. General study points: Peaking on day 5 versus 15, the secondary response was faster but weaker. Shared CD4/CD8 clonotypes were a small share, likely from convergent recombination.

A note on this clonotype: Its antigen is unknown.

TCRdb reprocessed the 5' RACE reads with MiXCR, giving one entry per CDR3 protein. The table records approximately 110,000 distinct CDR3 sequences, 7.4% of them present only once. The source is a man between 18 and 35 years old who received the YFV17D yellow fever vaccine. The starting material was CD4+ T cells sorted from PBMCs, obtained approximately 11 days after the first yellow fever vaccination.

The CDR3 sequence is CASTPPGGVSYEQYV. The CDR3 coding sequence is TGTGCCAGCACCCCCCCCGGGGGGGTTTCCTACGAGCAGTACGTC. This sequence joins TRBV12-1 and TRBJ2-7; the table gives TRBD1 as D, unverified against the DNA. TRBV12-1 is annotated as a pseudogene. The CDR3 covers 15 residues.